These 5 T cell receptor beta chains came from one sample sequenced in a study of regulatory dendritic cells for organ transplantation. CFSE-labeled sorted T cells met regulatory or mature dendritic cells for around 5 days. No antigen has been assigned to these receptors. Data came from immunoSEQ multiplex PCR; TCRdb stores just in-frame clones and leaves some out. The sample lists some 12,000 clones, around 62% occurring once. The sequenced sample was naive CD8+ T cells from blood cultured with dendritic cells. Regarding subset: CD45RA+ naive T cells. These receptors all stem from a human donor in good health.

This clone was recorded a few times. The chain has TRBV6-6 and TRBJ1-4; D remains unclear. Germline CDR1 is MNHNY and CDR2 is SVGAGI (reference sequence). V shed 1 base and J shed 5 bases, with 8 bases lying between them. The CDR3 length is 14 residues. This chain's CDR3 is CASSYLGVNEKLFF. Written as DNA, the CDR3 is TGTGCCAGCAGTTACTTAGGAGTCAATGAAAAACTGTTTTTT.

The CDR3 DNA reads as TGTGCCAGCAGCGTAGAAGACAGTTACCAAGAGACCCAGTACTTC. Protein sequence: CASSVEDSYQETQYF. The J gene is TRBJ2-5, the V gene TRBV9; D possibly corresponds to TRBD1 (5 bases). V was clipped by 0 bases and J by 0 bases, with 9 bases between them. Germline-derived CDR1 and CDR2 are SGDLS and YYNGEE. This CDR3 has 15 amino acids.

DNA of the CDR3: TGCAGCGTTGGAAGTGCACTAGTACAAAGTCGGGCCAACGTCCTGACTTTC. Residues: CSVGSALVQSRANVLTF. V usage is TRBV29-1 and J usage is TRBJ2-6, with a tentative D call TRBD2 (5 bases). The CDR3 spans 17 residues. V lost 4 bases, J lost 5 bases, and 21 bases lay in between. Germline lookup yields CDR1 SQVTM and CDR2 ANQGSEA.

CDR3 coding DNA: TGTGCCAGCAGCTTAACGGGGGGGAAGGCAGATACGCAGTATTTT. Protein sequence: CASSLTGGKADTQYF. The J gene is TRBJ2-3, the V gene TRBV7-3; 7 nucleotides line up with TRBD2. The germline V gene encodes CDR1 SGHTA and CDR2 FQGTGA. V was clipped by 0 bases and J by 4 bases; unmatched bases: 4. This CDR3 is built from 15 residues.

This clone was observed a single time. V and J are TRBV14 and TRBJ1-2; a weak D match, TRBD1 (5 bases). Trimming shortened V by 4 bases and J by 6 bases, and 21 bases separated the two germline ends. Germline V gives CDR1 SGHDN, CDR2 FVKESK. This CDR3 has 16 amino acids. The CDR3 sequence is CASSLITMDTFNGYTF. CDR3 sequence (DNA): TGTGCCAGCAGCCTAATAACCATGGACACATTCAATGGCTACACCTTC.